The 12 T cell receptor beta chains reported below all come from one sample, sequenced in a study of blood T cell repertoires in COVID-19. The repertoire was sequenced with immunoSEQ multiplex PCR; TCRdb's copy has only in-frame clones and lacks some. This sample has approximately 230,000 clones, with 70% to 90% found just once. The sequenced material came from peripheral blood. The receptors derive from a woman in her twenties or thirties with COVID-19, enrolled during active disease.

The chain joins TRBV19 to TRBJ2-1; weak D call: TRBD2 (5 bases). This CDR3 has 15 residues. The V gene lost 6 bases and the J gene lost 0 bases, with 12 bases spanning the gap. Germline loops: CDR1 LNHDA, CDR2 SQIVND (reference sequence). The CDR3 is CASSSLSGSYNEQFF. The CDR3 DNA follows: TGTGCCAGTAGCTCGTTAAGCGGCTCCTACAATGAGCAGTTCTTC.

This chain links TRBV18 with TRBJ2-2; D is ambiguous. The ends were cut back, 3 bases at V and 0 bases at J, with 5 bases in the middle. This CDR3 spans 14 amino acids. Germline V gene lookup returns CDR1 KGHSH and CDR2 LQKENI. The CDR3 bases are TGTGCCAGCTCACCGGAGCCGAACACCGGGGAGCTGTTTTTT. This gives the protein CASSPEPNTGELFF.

The CDR3 DNA is TGTGCCAGCAGCCCTTACGGACAGGGGGTTTATAGCAATCAGCCCCAGCATTTT. Encoded protein: CASSPYGQGVYSNQPQHF. The chain recombines TRBV7-2 with TRBJ1-5, with 10 bases lining up with TRBD1. The germline V gene encodes CDR1 SGHTA and CDR2 FQGNSA. The CDR3 is made up of 18 amino acids. J lost 0 bases, V lost 5 bases, and 10 bases had no gene match.

The CDR3 nucleotides are TGTGCCAGCTGGGGGGGCATTACAGATACGCAGTATTTT. Translated: CASWGGITDTQYF. J is TRBJ2-3 and V is TRBV12-3 or TRBV12-4; weak D call: TRBD2 (7 bases). CDR3 length: 13 amino acids. Trimming pared 8 bases from V and 3 bases from J, leaving 12 bases between.

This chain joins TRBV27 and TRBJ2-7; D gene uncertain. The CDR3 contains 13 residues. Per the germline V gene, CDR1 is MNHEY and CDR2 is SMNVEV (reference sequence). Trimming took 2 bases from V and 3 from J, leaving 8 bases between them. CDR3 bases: TGTGCCAGCAGTTTAGGCAGGTACTACGAGCAGTACTTC. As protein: CASSLGRYYEQYF.

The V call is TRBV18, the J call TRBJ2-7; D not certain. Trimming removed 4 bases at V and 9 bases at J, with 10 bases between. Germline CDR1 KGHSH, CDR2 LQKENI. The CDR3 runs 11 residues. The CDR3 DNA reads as TGTGCCAGCTCACGATCGGGTGGGCAGTACTTC. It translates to CASSRSGGQYF.

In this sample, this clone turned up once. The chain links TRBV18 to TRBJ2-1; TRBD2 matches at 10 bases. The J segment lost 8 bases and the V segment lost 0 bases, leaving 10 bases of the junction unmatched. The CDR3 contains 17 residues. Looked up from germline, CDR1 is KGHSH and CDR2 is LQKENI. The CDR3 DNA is TGTGCCAGCTCACCACCGGTATTGCCTAGCGGGAGTTATGAGCAGTTCTTC. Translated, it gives CASSPPVLPSGSYEQFF.

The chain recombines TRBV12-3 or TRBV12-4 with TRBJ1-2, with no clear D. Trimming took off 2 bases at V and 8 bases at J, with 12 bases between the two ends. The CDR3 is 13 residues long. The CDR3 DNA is TGTGCCAGCAGTTTACGTCCTCCGCGGGGCTACACCTTC. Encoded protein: CASSLRPPRGYTF.

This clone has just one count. CDR3 sequence: CASSASGQQHYGYTF. As DNA, the CDR3 is TGTGCCAGCAGCGCCTCGGGACAGCAACACTATGGCTACACCTTC. The chain has TRBV5-5 and TRBJ1-2, with 7 bases identical to TRBD1. Trimming cost V 4 bases and J 3 bases; bases outside gene matches: 9. Germline V lookup: CDR1 SGHKS, CDR2 YYEKEE (reference sequence). This CDR3 is 15 amino acids long.

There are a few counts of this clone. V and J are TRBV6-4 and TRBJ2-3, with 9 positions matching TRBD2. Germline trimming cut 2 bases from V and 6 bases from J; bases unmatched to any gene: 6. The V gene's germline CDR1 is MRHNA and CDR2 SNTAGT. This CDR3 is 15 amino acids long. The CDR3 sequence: CASSDGGGVADTQYF. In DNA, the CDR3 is TGTGCCAGCAGTGACGGCGGGGGGGTTGCGGATACGCAGTATTTT.

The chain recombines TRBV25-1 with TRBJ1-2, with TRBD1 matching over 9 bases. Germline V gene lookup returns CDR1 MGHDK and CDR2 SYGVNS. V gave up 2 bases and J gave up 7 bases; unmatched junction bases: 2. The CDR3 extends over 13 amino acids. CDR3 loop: CASSEGTGLGYTF. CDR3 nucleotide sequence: TGTGCCAGCAGTGAAGGGACAGGGCTTGGCTACACCTTC.

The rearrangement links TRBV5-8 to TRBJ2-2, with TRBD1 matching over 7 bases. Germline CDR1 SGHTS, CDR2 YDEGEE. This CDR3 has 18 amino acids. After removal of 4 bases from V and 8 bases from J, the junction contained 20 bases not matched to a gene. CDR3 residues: CASSPGRYGQVLVGELFF. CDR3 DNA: TGTGCCAGCAGCCCCGGTCGATATGGACAGGTGCTTGTGGGGGAGCTGTTTTTT. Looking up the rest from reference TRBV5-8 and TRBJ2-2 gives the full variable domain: EAGVTQSPTHLIKTRGQQATLRCSPISGHTSVYWYQQALGLGLQFLLWYDEGEERNRGNFPPRFSGRQFPNYSSELNVNALELEDSALYLCASSPGRYGQVLVGELFFGEGSRLTVL.